What follows are 29 T cell receptor beta chains derived from one specimen sequenced in a study of blood T cell repertoires in COVID-19. Measured with immunoSEQ multiplex PCR; TCRdb has only the in-frame clones, and not every one. The top ten clones hold approximately 1.8% of a sample with over 200,000 clones, 70% to 85% of them seen once. Sample: PBMCs or T cells enriched from blood (not recorded which). The receptors originated from a man aged 55 to 70 who had recovered from COVID-19.

CDR3 sequence reads: CASSGAPGYGYTF. The CDR3 nucleotides read TGTGCCAGCAGCGGAGCCCCCGGGTATGGCTACACCTTC. The gene calls are TRBV9 and TRBJ1-2, with unresolved D. This CDR3 is built from 13 residues. Germline CDR1 SGDLS, CDR2 YYNGEE. V was clipped by 3 bases and J by 5 bases, with 11 bases between them. The variable domain in full, completed from reference TRBV9 and TRBJ1-2, reads DSGVTQTPKHLITATGQRVTLRCSPRSGDLSVYWYQQSLDQGLQFLIQYYNGEERAKGNILERFSAQQFPDLHSELNLSSLELGDSALYFCASSGAPGYGYTFGSGTRLTVV.

V and J are TRBV6-5 and TRBJ1-2; D gene unclear. V lost 0 bases to trimming and J lost 3 bases, with 8 bases between them. The CDR3 covers 14 residues. Looked up from germline, CDR1 is MNHEY and CDR2 is SVGAGI. CDR3 sequence: CASSYSTADYGYTF. In DNA, the CDR3 is TGTGCCAGCAGTTACTCGACTGCAGACTATGGCTACACCTTC.

The V gene is TRBV7-9, the J gene TRBJ1-2; a weak D match, TRBD1 (6 bases). Germline-derived CDR1 and CDR2 are SEHNR and FQNEAQ (reference sequence). V was cut by 1 base and J by 7 bases, with 10 bases left in between. This CDR3 has 13 amino acids. The CDR3 sequence is CASSLEQGGGYTF. The CDR3 DNA sequence: TGTGCCAGCAGCTTAGAACAGGGCGGTGGCTACACCTTC.

This clone was counted once. Here the CDR3 DNA reads TGTGCCAGCAGCTTAATCCAGGGTAGGAACATTCAGTACTTC. It is translated as CASSLIQGRNIQYF. This rearrangement joins TRBV7-9 to TRBJ2-4; D perhaps matches TRBD1 (5 bases). V lost 2 bases and J lost 7, with 12 bases in between. Germline CDR1 is SEHNR and CDR2 is FQNEAQ (reference sequence). The CDR3 contains 14 residues.

The chain is built from TRBV19 and TRBJ1-1; 8 bases match TRBD1. Germline lookup yields CDR1 LNHDA and CDR2 SQIVND (reference sequence). The CDR3 runs to 15 residues. J was trimmed by 4 bases and V by 2 bases; bases with no gene match: 6. In DNA, the CDR3 is TGTGCCAGTAGTATACCGGGACAGGAAGTCACTGAAGCTTTCTTT. Encoded protein: CASSIPGQEVTEAFF.

The V call is TRBV27, the J call TRBJ1-2, with D maybe TRBD1 (6 bases). The V and J ends lost 5 bases and 4 bases respectively, with 17 bases between them. The CDR3 is 15 amino acids. The germline CDR1 and CDR2 sequences are MNHEY and SMNVEV (reference sequence). CDR3 DNA: TGTGCCAGCAGTATCGGAGCTGGACAGATCTATGGCTACACCTTC. Translation: CASSIGAGQIYGYTF.

This chain links TRBV5-5 with TRBJ2-5, with D unresolved. V was cut by 4 bases and J by 1 base, with 8 bases left in between. CDR3 length: 13 amino acids. Germline assignment: CDR1 SGHKS and CDR2 YYEKEE (reference sequence). The CDR3 sequence: CASSLQPQETQYF. In DNA form, the CDR3 reads TGTGCCAGCAGCCTACAGCCCCAAGAGACCCAGTACTTC.

This CDR3 reads CASSLMRETQYF. The CDR3 nucleotides read TGTGCCAGCAGCTTAATGCGAGAGACCCAGTACTTC. The chain carries TRBV7-9 and TRBJ2-5; no clear D. V was trimmed by 2 bases and J by 4 bases, leaving 5 bases between them. CDR1 is SEHNR and CDR2 is FQNEAQ in the germline V gene (reference sequence). This CDR3 has 12 amino acids. Filled out from reference TRBV7-9 and TRBJ2-5, the complete variable domain reads DTGVSQNPRHKITKRGQNVTFRCDPISEHNRLYWYRQTLGQGPEFLTYFQNEAQLEKSRLLSDRFSAERPKGSFSTLEIQRTEQGDSAMYLCASSLMRETQYFGPGTRLLVL.

The rearrangement joins TRBV6-5 to TRBJ1-5; 8 positions agree with TRBD1. V dropped 5 bases and J dropped 11; count of bases not matched to a gene: 14. Looked up from germline, CDR1 is MNHEY and CDR2 is SVGAGI. This CDR3 comprises 15 residues. The CDR3 protein is CASSLTGGLTGAQHF. CDR3 DNA sequence: TGTGCCAGCAGTCTAACAGGGGGACTCACCGGGGCCCAGCATTTT.

This chain connects TRBV11-3 to TRBJ1-1; weak D call: TRBD1 (6 bases). The CDR3 spans 13 residues. Trimming removed 3 bases at V and 4 bases at J, with 9 bases between. Germline loops: CDR1 SGHNT, CDR2 YENEEA. The CDR3 sequence is CASSLDSTTEAFF. The CDR3 DNA sequence: TGTGCCAGCAGCTTGGACAGCACCACTGAAGCTTTCTTT.

This chain links TRBV4-2 with TRBJ2-3, with TRBD2 identical over 14 bases. CDR1 is LGHNA, CDR2 YNFKEQ, per germline. The CDR3 is made up of 18 amino acids. After removal of 1 base from V and 2 bases from J, the junction contained 5 bases not matched to a gene. The CDR3 DNA reads as TGTGCCAGCAGCCAAGGGGGACTAGCGGGGGCAAACACAGATACGCAGTATTTT. As protein: CASSQGGLAGANTDTQYF.

The chain has TRBV14 and TRBJ1-1, with D perhaps TRBD1 (5 bases). The CDR3 has 16 amino acids. Per germline, CDR1 SGHDN and CDR2 FVKESK. Trimming shortened V by 0 bases and J by 7 bases, and 18 bases separated the two germline ends. The CDR3 coding sequence is TGTGCCAGCAGCCAAGATTGGTGGTCAGGGCAACTTGAAGCTTTCTTT. Translated, it gives CASSQDWWSGQLEAFF.

The chain recombines TRBV6-5 with TRBJ1-5, with D possibly being TRBD1 (5 bases). This CDR3 has 15 residues. V lost 6 bases and J lost 0, with 12 bases in between. In germline, CDR1 is MNHEY, CDR2 SVGAGI. CDR3 protein: CASRPTAISNQPQHF. The CDR3 DNA is TGTGCCAGCAGACCGACAGCAATTAGCAATCAGCCCCAGCATTTT.

This rearrangement joins TRBV5-1 to TRBJ2-3; TRBD2 matches at 9 bases. The length of the CDR3 is 16 residues. Germline V lookup: CDR1 SGHRS, CDR2 YFSETQ. Trimming at V came to 4 bases and at J to 2 bases, leaving 8 bases not matched to a gene. As DNA, the CDR3 is TGCGCCAGCAGCCAGGGACTAGCCCGCTTCACAGATACGCAGTATTTT. Translation: CASSQGLARFTDTQYF.

This sequence joins TRBV7-4 and TRBJ2-7, with D possibly matching TRBD2 (7 bases). The CDR3 loop spans 13 amino acids. The V and J ends lost 10 bases and 0 bases respectively, with 13 bases between them. CDR1 and CDR2 (germline): SGHVT, SQSDAQ. The CDR3 sequence: CATPRGRSYEQYF. CDR3 DNA: TGTGCCACTCCGCGGGGGCGCTCCTACGAGCAGTACTTC.

V and J are TRBV11-2 and TRBJ1-4, with TRBD1 matching 8 bases. V lost 4 bases and J lost 4; bases outside the gene matches: 5. CDR1 and CDR2 (germline): SGHAT, FQNNGV. The CDR3 length is 15 residues. The CDR3 here is CASSSRQGSNEKLFF. CDR3 coding DNA: TGTGCCAGCAGCTCCAGACAGGGGAGTAATGAAAAACTGTTTTTT.

This chain's CDR3 is CASKGKGQGAGETQYF. For the CDR3, the DNA is TGTGCCAGCAAAGGGAAGGGACAGGGGGCCGGAGAGACCCAGTACTTC. The genes are TRBV2 and TRBJ2-5; 12 bases agree with TRBD1. Germline loops: CDR1 SNHLY, CDR2 FYNNEI. The CDR3 loop spans 16 amino acids. J gave up 4 bases and V 7 bases, and 10 bases lay outside the gene matches. Filled out from reference TRBV2 and TRBJ2-5, the complete variable domain reads EPEVTQTPSHQVTQMGQEVILRCVPISNHLYFYWYRQILGQKVEFLVSFYNNEISEKSEIFDDQFSVERPDGSNFTLKIRSTKLEDSAMYFCASKGKGQGAGETQYFGPGTRLLVL.

The rearrangement uses TRBV5-6 and TRBJ2-2, with TRBD1 identical over 12 bases. CDR3 length: 16 amino acids. The germline CDR1 and CDR2 sequences are SGHDT and YYEEEE. Trimming at V came to 3 bases and at J to 2 bases, leaving 2 bases not matched to a gene. This CDR3 reads CASSWGTGGNTGELFF. The DNA of the CDR3 is TGTGCCAGCAGCTGGGGGACAGGGGGCAACACCGGGGAGCTGTTTTTT.

The chain employs TRBV5-4 and TRBJ2-3; 12 bases align to TRBD2. CDR1 is SGHNT and CDR2 is YYREEE in the germline V gene (reference sequence). The V segment lost 0 bases and the J segment 2 bases; nucleotides outside the gene matches: 4. This CDR3 has 17 amino acids. Written as DNA, the CDR3 is TGTGCCAGCAGCTTGGCCGGGACTAGCGGGCCCACAGATACGCAGTATTTT. This codes for CASSLAGTSGPTDTQYF.

This rearrangement joins TRBV2 to TRBJ1-2; TRBD1 aligns across 8 bases. The CDR3 runs 15 residues. Germline CDR1 is SNHLY and CDR2 is FYNNEI. V lost 2 bases to trimming and J lost 0 bases; unmatched junction nucleotides: 2. DNA for the CDR3: TGTGCCAGCAGTGAACAGGGGGCTGCTAACTATGGCTACACCTTC. Protein product: CASSEQGAANYGYTF.

The chain couples TRBV19 to TRBJ2-7; TRBD2 aligns across 7 bases. The CDR3 spans 14 residues. In germline, CDR1 is LNHDA, CDR2 SQIVND (reference sequence). Unmatched junction bases numbered 11, after V lost 10 bases and J lost 2 bases. CDR3 in amino acids: CATGSREGPYEQYF. The CDR3, as DNA: TGTGCCACCGGAAGTAGGGAGGGTCCCTACGAGCAGTACTTC.

The chain has TRBV10-3 and TRBJ2-6, with D possibly being TRBD2 (5 bases). V lost 6 bases to trimming and J lost 0 bases, with 9 bases between them. CDR3 size: 15 residues. Per the germline V gene, CDR1 is ENHRY and CDR2 is SYGVKD. The CDR3 nucleotides read TGTGCCATCAGGGCGGGTGGCTCTGGGGCCAACGTCCTGACTTTC. Its protein is CAIRAGGSGANVLTF.

This clone was picked up one time. This CDR3 is also generated by other DNA sequences in the sample. The CDR3 sequence: CASSIDRTGGNSPLHF. The CDR3, as DNA: TGTGCCAGTAGTATAGATCGGACAGGGGGCAATTCACCCCTCCACTTT. The chain employs TRBV19 and TRBJ1-6; 11 bases fit TRBD1. The V gene's germline CDR1 is LNHDA and CDR2 SQIVND (reference sequence). V lost 0 bases and J lost 7; bases outside the gene matches: 2. The CDR3 has 16 amino acids.

The rearrangement joins TRBV5-1 to TRBJ1-2, with a possible D match to TRBD1 (6 bases). Germline lookup yields CDR1 SGHRS and CDR2 YFSETQ. The CDR3 length is 16 residues. With 2 bases removed from V and 1 base from J, the gap between germline ends came to 15 bases. The CDR3 loop is CASSFSGGQYNYGYTF. The CDR3 DNA sequence: TGCGCCAGCAGCTTCAGTGGAGGACAGTATAACTATGGCTACACCTTC.

The V and J genes are TRBV9 and TRBJ2-7; D not certain. Germline CDR1 SGDLS, CDR2 YYNGEE. V lost 1 base, J lost 0 bases, and 5 bases lay in between. CDR3 length: 13 amino acids. CDR3 region: CASSVPSSYEQYF. The CDR3 region has the DNA TGTGCCAGCAGCGTACCGTCCTCCTACGAGCAGTACTTC.

The chain recombines TRBV19 with TRBJ1-5, with 7 bases aligning to TRBD1. J was trimmed by 3 bases and V by 1 base; bases with no gene match: 6. CDR3 size: 16 residues. Germline V CDR1 and CDR2: LNHDA, SQIVND (reference sequence). DNA of the CDR3: TGTGCCAGTAGTATAGCCCCAGGGGGGAACAATCAGCCCCAGCATTTT. Residues: CASSIAPGGNNQPQHF.

The CDR3, as DNA: TGTGCCAGCAGCTTAGACAGGGGAGGTGGCTACACCTTC. This codes for CASSLDRGGGYTF. The rearrangement joins TRBV7-9 to TRBJ1-2, with 7 bases matching TRBD1. Germline V gene lookup returns CDR1 SEHNR and CDR2 FQNEAQ (reference sequence). This CDR3 has 13 residues. J lost 7 bases, V lost 1 base, and 3 bases had no gene match.

J is TRBJ1-2 and V is TRBV5-1; D is ambiguous. Trimming removed 5 bases at V and 4 bases at J, with 12 bases between. Germline V gene data show CDR1 as SGHRS and CDR2 as YFSETQ. CDR3 length: 13 amino acids. The CDR3 DNA is TGCGCCAGCAGAATGACATCAGCCTATGGCTACACCTTC. This codes for CASRMTSAYGYTF.

The rearrangement joins TRBV19 to TRBJ2-7; TRBD2 matches 8 bases. After removal of 3 bases from V and 6 bases from J, the junction contained 7 bases not matched to a gene. The CDR3 sequence is 14 residues long. In germline, CDR1 is LNHDA, CDR2 SQIVND (reference sequence). CDR3 DNA: TGTGCCAGTAGTATGGGACTAGTCGACGGCGAGCAGTACTTC. The encoded protein is CASSMGLVDGEQYF.